This TCR beta chain was captured by sequencing in a study of blood T cell repertoires in COVID-19. Profiled with immunoSEQ multiplex PCR; TCRdb holds only in-frame clones, not every one. The sample yields 40,000 to 50,000 clones, roughly 83% seen once. Germline loops: CDR1 LGHNA, CDR2 YNFKEQ. The CDR3 is 16 residues long. V was cut by 0 bases and J by 9 bases, with 15 bases left in between. The origin of this receptor is a woman aged 60-75 years with acute or convalescent COVID-19. V is TRBV4-2 and J is TRBJ1-6; the D is unclear. The sample consisted of peripheral blood. The CDR3 region is CASSQDPRGNSSPLHF. For the CDR3, the DNA is TGTGCCAGCAGCCAAGATCCTCGGGGAAATAGTTCACCCCTCCACTTT.